A selection of T cell receptor beta chains follows, all from one sample in a study of blood T cell repertoires in COVID-19. Some clones are missing from TCRdb's copy, which holds only in-frame ones; the method was immunoSEQ multiplex PCR. Among around 120,000 clones listed, over 80% were seen once. The specimen sequenced was peripheral blood. All receptors come from a man aged 65 to 79 with acute or convalescent COVID-19. CDR3s include the opening cysteine and the closing phenylalanine or tryptophan. D genes are given only for firm matches. Where a row states a size, it is once, few, many or the class of an expanded clone; other rows omit it.

V	J	D	size	CDR3	DNA
TRBV28	TRBJ1-6	TRBD1	.	CASSPGTGNSPLHF	TGTGCCAGCAGCCCCGGGACAGGGAACTCACCCCTCCACTTT
TRBV19	TRBJ1-1	TRBD1	few	CASSLTGGIAEAFF	TGTGCCAGTAGTCTGACAGGGGGAATAGCTGAAGCTTTCTTT
TRBV24-1	TRBJ1-5	TRBD1	.	CATSSRGRGNQPQHF	TGTGCCACCAGTAGCAGGGGGCGAGGCAATCAGCCCCAGCATTTT
TRBV7-2	TRBJ1-4	.	once	CASSLSQVVGEKLFF	TGTGCCAGCAGCCTTTCGCAGGTAGTGGGTGAAAAACTGTTTTTT
TRBV2	TRBJ1-1	.	.	CASSVFSEAFF	TGTGCCAGCAGTGTATTCAGTGAAGCTTTCTTT
TRBV6-1	TRBJ2-7	.	.	CASSDRVDEQYF	TGTGCCAGCAGTGACAGGGTGGACGAGCAGTACTTC
TRBV9	TRBJ1-1	TRBD1	.	CASSVDPTGGEGAFF	TGTGCCAGCAGCGTAGATCCCACAGGGGGCGAGGGAGCTTTCTTT
TRBV18	TRBJ1-1	.	.	CASSPTANTEAFF	TGTGCCAGCTCACCCACAGCGAACACTGAAGCTTTCTTT
TRBV5-1	TRBJ2-7	.	.	CASSPTGLSSYEQYF	TGCGCCAGCAGCCCTACGGGACTTAGCTCCTACGAGCAGTACTTC
TRBV4-2	TRBJ2-1	.	.	CASSPIAGANYNEQFF	TGTGCCAGCAGCCCCATTGCGGGGGCTAACTACAATGAGCAGTTCTTC
TRBV7-9	TRBJ1-4	TRBD1	.	CASSRGGQGDEKLFF	TGTGCCAGCAGCCGCGGTGGACAGGGGGATGAAAAACTGTTTTTT
TRBV5-1	TRBJ1-2	.	.	CASSLFGTSNGYTF	TGCGCCAGCAGCCTCTTTGGGACATCTAATGGCTACACCTTC
TRBV5-4	TRBJ1-4	TRBD1	.	CASSLAGGGLVGEKLFF	TGTGCCAGCAGCTTGGCAGGGGGCGGCCTGGTAGGAGAAAAACTGTTTTTT
TRBV7-9	TRBJ2-5	TRBD1	few	CASSQQGRPLQETQYF	TGTGCCAGCAGCCAACAGGGGCGGCCATTACAAGAGACCCAGTACTTC
TRBV4-1	TRBJ2-3	TRBD1	.	CASSSRTGMEGDTQYF	TGCGCCAGCAGCTCCCGGACAGGTATGGAAGGAGATACGCAGTATTTT
TRBV27	TRBJ2-2	TRBD1	many	CASSFTGVTGELFF	TGTGCCAGCAGTTTTACAGGGGTTACCGGGGAGCTGTTTTTT
TRBV3-1/TRBV3-2	TRBJ1-5	.	.	CASSPYSGVGNQPQHF	TGTGCCAGCAGCCCATACAGCGGGGTAGGGAATCAGCCCCAGCATTTT
TRBV4-1	TRBJ1-3	.	.	CASSQDPGSGNTIYF	TGCGCCAGCAGCCAAGATCCGGGCTCTGGAAACACCATATATTTT
TRBV6-5	TRBJ2-2	TRBD2	.	CASRILGGVSGELFF	TGTGCCAGCAGGATCCTCGGGGGGGTGTCCGGGGAGCTGTTTTTT
TRBV29-1	TRBJ2-5	TRBD1	.	CSVVGTEETQYF	TGCAGCGTTGTCGGGACAGAAGAGACCCAGTACTTC
TRBV6-5	TRBJ1-1	.	.	CASSPRGRNTEAFF	TGTGCCAGCAGTCCTAGGGGGAGAAACACTGAAGCTTTCTTT
TRBV19	TRBJ2-7	.	few	CASSPTRALTYEQYF	TGTGCCAGTAGTCCAACTAGAGCCTTAACCTACGAGCAGTACTTC
TRBV15	TRBJ2-6	.	.	CATSTRYSGANVLTF	TGTGCCACCAGCACACGCTACTCTGGGGCCAACGTCCTGACTTTC
TRBV18	TRBJ1-4	.	few	CASSPRRVQNEKLFF	TGTGCCAGCTCACCACGCAGGGTGCAAAATGAAAAACTGTTTTTT
TRBV5-1	TRBJ2-5	TRBD1	.	CASSLVTGKETQYF	TGCGCCAGCAGCTTGGTGACAGGGAAAGAGACCCAGTACTTC
TRBV25-1	TRBJ1-5	TRBD1	.	CASSQTGFDQPQHF	TGTGCCAGCAGCCAGACAGGGTTTGATCAGCCCCAGCATTTT
TRBV28	TRBJ2-5	.	.	CASSPYYIRETQYF	TGTGCCAGCAGTCCCTATTATATTCGGGAGACCCAGTACTTC
TRBV6-5	TRBJ1-4	.	.	CACRQTTNEKLFF	TGTGCCTGCAGACAGACAACTAATGAAAAACTGTTTTTT
TRBV6-2/TRBV6-3	TRBJ1-5	.	once	CASSPDRNNQPQHF	TGTGCCAGCAGTCCCGACAGAAACAATCAGCCCCAGCATTTT
TRBV5-1	TRBJ1-2	.	.	CASSLAGGNYGYTF	TGCGCCAGCAGCTTGGCCGGAGGGAACTATGGCTACACCTTC
TRBV19	TRBJ1-6	.	few	CASSIASYNSPLHF	TGTGCCAGTAGTATTGCGAGTTATAATTCACCCCTCCACTTT
TRBV10-3	TRBJ2-7	.	once	CAISERDFYEQYF	TGTGCCATCAGTGAGCGGGACTTCTACGAGCAGTACTTC
TRBV9	TRBJ2-1	.	.	CASSVQGYNEQFF	TGTGCCAGCAGCGTACAGGGATACAATGAGCAGTTCTTC
TRBV18	TRBJ2-7	TRBD1	.	CASSEGTGGSYEQYF	TGTGCCAGCTCAGAAGGGACAGGGGGCTCCTACGAGCAGTACTTC
TRBV29-1	TRBJ1-2	.	.	CSVELLPQSPNYGYTF	TGCAGCGTTGAACTGCTGCCACAATCTCCAAACTATGGCTACACCTTC
TRBV9	TRBJ2-1	TRBD2	.	CASSHTSGEYNEQFF	TGTGCCAGCAGCCACACTAGCGGGGAATACAATGAGCAGTTCTTC